The clone carrying this T cell receptor beta chain showed up just a few times. Its antigen is unknown. With molecular barcodes, quantitative 5'-RACE was used to make the TCR beta libraries. TCRdb reanalysed the 5' RACE reads using MiXCR and keeps one entry per CDR3 protein. Among 200,000 to 250,000 distinct CDR3 sequences listed, about 26% were seen once. The data were taken from a study of CD8 T cells in ankylosing spondylitis. Study-level results: Reactive arthritis synovial fluid and blood were previously reported to contain some motif variants.

Germline CDR1 SGHRS, CDR2 YFSETQ. The ends were cut back, 6 bases at V and 9 bases at J, with 31 bases in the middle. The CDR3 covers 18 residues. The source of this sequence is a male donor with ankylosing spondylitis or in good health (not recorded which). Sequencing input: blood, either unsorted or a sorted T cell fraction (not recorded which). The gene calls are TRBV5-1 and TRBJ2-1, with D perhaps matching TRBD1 (6 bases). CDR3 loop: CASNPPPGDRPSRAEQFF. CDR3 sequence (DNA): TGCGCCAGCAACCCCCCCCCCGGCGACAGGCCCTCACGGGCTGAGCAGTTCTTC.